This T cell receptor (beta chain) derives from a study of T cell repertoires in cytomegalovirus infection. In the study overall: The public TCR beta signatures pointed to both CMV infection and matching HLA type. Study-wide results and caveats: The ex vivo response showed dominance by HLA-C-restricted CMV-specific TCR beta clonotypes. Pooled public TCR beta family frequency picked out CMV carriers with the relevant HLA.

In TCRdb, the reads were re-called with MiXCR into one record per CDR3 protein. This sample has around 630,000 distinct CDR3 sequences, with roughly 24% found just once. Notes on this clonotype: Its antigen remains unidentified. One end of the junction does not line up with germline, which may come from a read error.

The germline gives CDR1 SGHTA, CDR2 FQGNSA. The CDR3 runs to 16 residues. The chain combines TRBV7-2 with TRBJ2-6; 7 bases fit TRBD1. The TCR originated in a human donor in good health (CMV status not recorded). Some clones in this sample may be carry-over from other donors' samples. What was sequenced was CD8+ T cells from PBMCs. CDR3 sequence reads: CASSLGQGTGVNVLTF. Here the CDR3 DNA reads TGTGCCAGCAGCTTAGGACAGGGAACTGGGGTCAACGTCCTGACTTTC.